The present T cell receptor (beta chain) was sequenced within a study of blood T cell repertoires in COVID-19. Study details: T cells, B-cell-depleted T cells, or PBMCs provided the cDNA or gDNA that served as material.

Germline V gene data show CDR1 as MDHEN and CDR2 as SYDVKM. With V trimmed by 3 bases and J by 3 bases, 4 bases remained unmatched. The CDR3 length is 15 residues. Sequenced by immunoSEQ multiplex PCR; TCRdb stores in-frame clones only, minus some. The table includes tens of thousands of clones, about 80% detected once. This TCR derives from a human donor in a cohort sampled during active COVID-19. Sequences were obtained from peripheral blood. The chain is built from TRBV28 and TRBJ2-3; 9 nucleotides line up with TRBD1. The CDR3 DNA follows: TGTGCCAGCAGTTTGGTCGGGACAGGGACAGATACGCAGTATTTT. Translation gives CASSLVGTGTDTQYF.